Following are 29 T cell receptor beta chains from one sample sequenced in a study of blood T cell repertoires in COVID-19. Generated by immunoSEQ multiplex PCR, the TCRdb table keeps only in-frame clones and is missing some. The sample contains about 330,000 clones, roughly 90% of which appear only once. The sequenced sample consisted of peripheral blood. The receptors stem from a man aged 18 to 30 who had recovered from COVID-19.

The chain recombines TRBV11-2 with TRBJ2-1, with 11 nucleotides matching TRBD2. The CDR3 runs 17 residues. V lost 5 bases, J lost 9 bases, and 15 bases stayed unmatched. The germline V gene has CDR1 SGHAT and CDR2 FQNNGV. CDR3 amino acids: CASSLVSSGRRGGEQFF. DNA for the CDR3: TGTGCCAGCAGCCTAGTTTCTAGCGGGAGGAGGGGAGGTGAGCAGTTCTTC.

V and J are TRBV11-3 and TRBJ1-1, with a possible D match to TRBD1 (5 bases). V was trimmed by 4 bases and J by 7 bases, leaving 13 bases between them. The CDR3 has 13 amino acids. Germline CDR1 reads SGHNT; CDR2 reads YENEEA. This CDR3 is CASSSEGQDEAFF. Here the CDR3 DNA reads TGTGCCAGCAGCTCGGAGGGGCAGGATGAAGCTTTCTTT. The full variable domain, completed using reference TRBV11-3 and TRBJ1-1, is EAGVVQSPRYKIIEKKQPVAFWCNPISGHNTLYWYLQNLGQGPELLIRYENEEAVDDSQLPKDRFSAERLKGVDSTLKIQPAELGDSAVYLCASSSEGQDEAFFGQGTRLTVV.

DNA for the CDR3: TGTGCCAGCAGTGAACCCCCGGGCGAGGGTAGCACCGGGGAGCTGTTTTTT. Encoded protein: CASSEPPGEGSTGELFF. V gene TRBV25-1 combines with J gene TRBJ2-2; tentatively, D is TRBD2 (5 bases). CDR1 and CDR2 from the germline V gene are MGHDK and SYGVNS. Deletions cut 2 bases from V and 4 bases from J, with 17 bases between. The CDR3 is made up of 17 amino acids.

The gene calls are TRBV3-1 (or the pseudogene TRBV3-2) and TRBJ2-1, with 8 positions matching TRBD1. V shed 4 bases, J shed 5 bases, and the junction held 7 bases outside the gene matches. The germline CDR1 and CDR2 sequences are LGHDT and YNNKEL (reference sequence). The CDR3 is 15 residues long. CDR3 amino acids: CASSRRQGSDNEQFF. CDR3 coding DNA: TGTGCCAGCAGCCGGCGACAGGGGAGCGACAATGAGCAGTTCTTC.

The chain combines TRBV11-2 with TRBJ2-6, with a tentative D call TRBD1 (6 bases). The germline V gene has CDR1 SGHAT and CDR2 FQNNGV. The CDR3 runs 15 residues. The V end lost 4 bases, the J end lost 0 bases, and 7 bases lay between the germline ends. The CDR3 here is CASSYRDSGANVLTF. Written as DNA, the CDR3 is TGTGCCAGCAGCTACAGGGACTCTGGGGCCAACGTCCTGACTTTC.

J is TRBJ1-5 and V is TRBV19; tentative D call: TRBD1 (5 bases). This CDR3 has 18 amino acids. Germline CDR1 and CDR2: LNHDA and SQIVND (reference sequence). Trimming took off 2 bases at V and 1 base at J, with 18 bases between the two ends. In nucleotides, the CDR3 is TGTGCCAGTAGTATATCGGGGGTTGGGACTTGGAGCAATCAGCCCCAGCATTTT. This codes for CASSISGVGTWSNQPQHF.

This clone turned up a few times. This rearrangement joins TRBV2 to TRBJ1-2, with D maybe TRBD1 (6 bases). The ends were cut back, 7 bases at V and 4 bases at J, with 13 bases in the middle. Looked up from germline, CDR1 is SNHLY and CDR2 is FYNNEI. There are 13 residues in the CDR3. The CDR3 spells CASMGDMIYGYTF. As DNA, the CDR3 is TGTGCCAGCATGGGGGACATGATCTATGGCTACACCTTC. The entire variable domain, with the rest obtained from reference TRBV2 and TRBJ1-2, is as follows: EPEVTQTPSHQVTQMGQEVILRCVPISNHLYFYWYRQILGQKVEFLVSFYNNEISEKSEIFDDQFSVERPDGSNFTLKIRSTKLEDSAMYFCASMGDMIYGYTFGSGTRLTVV.

The rearrangement links TRBV4-2 to TRBJ1-3, with no clear D. Germline V gives CDR1 LGHNA, CDR2 YNFKEQ. The CDR3 extends over 17 amino acids. Trimming pared 0 bases from V and 2 bases from J, leaving 14 bases between. CDR3: CASSQEVRGNTGNTIYF. In DNA, the CDR3 is TGTGCCAGCAGCCAAGAAGTGCGGGGTAATACTGGAAACACCATATATTTT.

This clone has a single count. DNA for the CDR3: TGTGCCAGCAGTACTGACAGGGACAATTCACCCCTCCACTTT. It yields the protein CASSTDRDNSPLHF. J is TRBJ1-6 and V is TRBV6-6; 7 bases align to TRBD1. This CDR3 comprises 14 residues. With V trimmed by 5 bases and J by 7 bases, 5 bases remained unmatched. Germline values: CDR1 MNHNY, CDR2 SVGAGI (reference sequence).

V and J are TRBV11-2 and TRBJ1-2; D is unresolved. V shed 1 base and J shed 8 bases, with 14 bases lying between them. Germline V CDR1 and CDR2: SGHAT, FQNNGV. CDR3 size: 14 residues. The CDR3 reads CASSLGQVGYGYTF. CDR3 DNA sequence: TGTGCCAGCAGCTTAGGCCAGGTCGGATACGGCTACACCTTC. The full variable domain, its missing parts supplied by reference TRBV11-2 and TRBJ1-2, is EAGVAQSPRYKIIEKRQSVAFWCNPISGHATLYWYQQILGQGPKLLIQFQNNGVVDDSQLPKDRFSAERLKGVDSTLKIQPAKLEDSAVYLCASSLGQVGYGYTFGSGTRLTVV.

This rearrangement joins TRBV6-5 to TRBJ1-6; tentative D call: TRBD1 (6 bases). This CDR3 is built from 15 residues. Trimming left V 1 base short and J 7 bases short, with 11 bases between. Germline V lookup: CDR1 MNHEY, CDR2 SVGAGI. CDR3 protein: CASSYFSQGNSPLHF. The CDR3 DNA reads as TGTGCCAGCAGTTACTTTTCCCAGGGGAATTCACCCCTCCACTTT.

V and J are TRBV7-9 and TRBJ2-3; no definite D call. The ends were cut back, 8 bases at V and 1 base at J, with 4 bases in the middle. CDR3 length: 11 amino acids. From germline, CDR1 is SEHNR and CDR2 FQNEAQ (reference sequence). The DNA for the CDR3 is TGTGCCAGCGGAGGCACAGATACGCAGTATTTT. It encodes CASGGTDTQYF.

This chain links TRBV9 with TRBJ2-2; 8 nucleotides line up with TRBD2. Per the germline V gene, CDR1 is SGDLS and CDR2 is YYNGEE. The CDR3 length is 15 residues. V shed 4 bases, J shed 4 bases, and the junction held 6 bases outside the gene matches. CDR3 nucleotides: TGTGCCAGCAGCCCCTCGGGGGGGATCACCGGGGAGCTGTTTTTT. Amino acid sequence: CASSPSGGITGELFF. The variable domain in full, with the rest retrieved from reference TRBV9 and TRBJ2-2, is DSGVTQTPKHLITATGQRVTLRCSPRSGDLSVYWYQQSLDQGLQFLIQYYNGEERAKGNILERFSAQQFPDLHSELNLSSLELGDSALYFCASSPSGGITGELFFGEGSRLTVL.

The gene calls are TRBV7-9 and TRBJ1-3, with a weak D call TRBD1 (6 bases). V was clipped by 2 bases and J by 0 bases, with 11 bases between them. The CDR3 is 16 amino acids. Per the germline V gene, CDR1 is SEHNR and CDR2 is FQNEAQ (reference sequence). CDR3 DNA sequence: TGTGCCAGCAGCTTATGGACAGACACCTCTGGAAACACCATATATTTT. As protein: CASSLWTDTSGNTIYF.

The chain couples TRBV9 to TRBJ2-5; 10 positions agree with TRBD1. CDR1 is SGDLS and CDR2 is YYNGEE in the germline V gene. Trimming cost V 7 bases and J 5 bases; bases outside gene matches: 8. The CDR3 length is 14 residues. The CDR3 DNA reads as TGTGCCAGCGGCCCCGGGACAGGGGATGAGACCCAGTACTTC. The encoded protein is CASGPGTGDETQYF.

The chain recombines TRBV6-5 with TRBJ2-2; tentative D call: TRBD2 (5 bases). V lost 0 bases, J lost 5 bases, and 10 bases lay in between. The V gene's germline CDR1 is MNHEY and CDR2 SVGAGI. The length of the CDR3 is 15 residues. DNA for the CDR3: TGTGCCAGCAGTTACTCGAGGGCCGGGACCGGGGAGCTGTTTTTT. This sequence encodes CASSYSRAGTGELFF.

This chain uses TRBV6-1 with TRBJ1-2; TRBD1 might be the D (5 bases). Germline-derived CDR1 and CDR2 are MNHNS and SASEGT. The V and J ends lost 1 base and 8 bases respectively, with 14 bases between them. The CDR3 is made up of 14 amino acids. CDR3 DNA: TGTGCCAGCAGTGAAGAGGCAGGGCGACGGGGCTACACCTTC. Protein: CASSEEAGRRGYTF.

V usage is TRBV4-1 and J usage is TRBJ1-1; tentative D call: TRBD1 (6 bases). The germline CDR1 and CDR2 sequences are MGHRA and YSYEKL. CDR3 length: 15 amino acids. The germline V and J ends were trimmed by 4 bases and 5 bases, with 17 bases remaining between them. CDR3 in amino acids: CASSLWGGALTEAFF. For the CDR3, the DNA is TGCGCCAGCAGCCTATGGGGGGGGGCGCTTACTGAAGCTTTCTTT.

This clone is a singleton in its sample. The rearrangement uses TRBV6-2 or TRBV6-3 and TRBJ1-4; TRBD1 is a possible D gene (6 bases). V was shortened by 4 bases and J by 6 bases, with 18 bases between the two germline ends. Germline values: CDR1 MNHEY, CDR2 SVGEGT. There are 16 residues in the CDR3. Here the CDR3 DNA reads TGTGCCAGCAGTTTGCCACCACAGGGCGCGGATGAAAAACTGTTTTTT. It is translated as CASSLPPQGADEKLFF.

The chain couples TRBV6-5 to TRBJ1-1; 9 nucleotides align to TRBD1. The CDR3 has 14 residues. CDR1 is MNHEY, CDR2 SVGAGI, per germline. The junction had 6 bases not matched to a gene; V was cut back by 8 bases and J by 2 bases. The CDR3 reads CASDTGQGNTEAFF. As DNA, the CDR3 is TGTGCCAGCGACACGGGACAGGGTAACACTGAAGCTTTCTTT.

The chain combines TRBV29-1 with TRBJ1-2; D gene unclear. Germline assignment: CDR1 SQVTM and CDR2 ANQGSEA. The CDR3 extends over 15 amino acids. Trimming stripped 6 bases from V and 1 base from J, with 18 bases between. This CDR3 reads CSVPLSGGSNYGYTF. DNA for the CDR3: TGCAGCGTCCCCCTCTCCGGTGGGAGTAACTATGGCTACACCTTC.

The chain recombines TRBV19 with TRBJ1-6; 7 nucleotides line up with TRBD1. After removal of 4 bases from V and 7 bases from J, the junction contained 10 bases not matched to a gene. The germline V gene encodes CDR1 LNHDA and CDR2 SQIVND (reference sequence). The CDR3 has 16 amino acids. The CDR3 DNA reads as TGTGCCAGTAGTAGACCCGTGGGGACAGTCAATTCACCCCTCCACTTT. Its protein is CASSRPVGTVNSPLHF.

The J gene is TRBJ1-1, the V gene TRBV19; D is unclear. The CDR3 spans 14 residues. Germline V CDR1 and CDR2: LNHDA, SQIVND (reference sequence). V was clipped by 6 bases and J by 5 bases, with 16 bases between them. The CDR3 region has the DNA TGTGCCAGTAGCTATCCCGGCGGTAGTACTGAAGCTTTCTTT. Protein product: CASSYPGGSTEAFF.

The V and J genes are TRBV7-9 and TRBJ2-5, with 8 bases fitting TRBD1. Unmatched junction bases numbered 5, after V lost 6 bases and J lost 11 bases. The CDR3 spans 11 residues. Germline lookup yields CDR1 SEHNR and CDR2 FQNEAQ (reference sequence). CDR3 coding DNA: TGTGCCAGCAGGGGAGGACAGGGACAGTACTTC. Residues: CASRGGQGQYF.

The chain is built from TRBV27 and TRBJ2-7; TRBD1 is a possible D gene (5 bases). The V gene's germline CDR1 is MNHEY and CDR2 SMNVEV (reference sequence). The V and J ends lost 4 bases and 2 bases respectively, with 9 bases between them. The CDR3 spans 13 residues. CDR3 sequence reads: CASSWQGPYEQYF. The CDR3 DNA sequence: TGTGCCAGCAGTTGGCAGGGCCCCTACGAGCAGTACTTC.

The rearrangement uses TRBV10-3 and TRBJ2-1; TRBD2 agrees at 7 bases. Per germline, CDR1 ENHRY and CDR2 SYGVKD. V lost 0 bases to trimming and J lost 15 bases; unmatched junction nucleotides: 14. The CDR3 consists of 15 residues. CDR3 nucleotides: TGTGCCATCAGTGAGTCCCCAATTACGGGAGGCCCATTGTTCTTC. Protein sequence: CAISESPITGGPLFF.

The genes are TRBV19 and TRBJ2-2, with D uncertain. Trimming removed 3 bases at V and 1 base at J, with 12 bases between. The length of the CDR3 is 16 residues. Germline CDR1 LNHDA, CDR2 SQIVND (reference sequence). The CDR3 reads CASSIREVLNTGELFF. The CDR3 nucleotides are TGTGCCAGTAGTATTCGTGAGGTTCTGAACACCGGGGAGCTGTTTTTT.

J is TRBJ1-4 and V is TRBV5-1; 8 nucleotides align to TRBD1. Germline loops: CDR1 SGHRS, CDR2 YFSETQ. J lost 7 bases, V lost 4 bases, and 9 bases had no gene match. CDR3 length equals 15 residues. CDR3 residues: CASSPRTGSGEKLFF. Here the CDR3 DNA reads TGCGCCAGCAGCCCAAGGACAGGGAGTGGTGAAAAACTGTTTTTT. Full variable domain (outside the CDR3, taken from reference TRBV5-1 and TRBJ1-4): KAGVTQTPRYLIKTRGQQVTLSCSPISGHRSVSWYQQTPGQGLQFLFEYFSETQRNKGNFPGRFSGRQFSNSRSEMNVSTLELGDSALYLCASSPRTGSGEKLFFGSGTQLSVL.

The rearrangement joins TRBV9 to TRBJ2-2; D call uncertain. Between the trimmed V and J ends, which lost 7 bases and 5 bases, there was a span of 12 bases. The CDR3 is 13 residues long. In germline, CDR1 is SGDLS, CDR2 YYNGEE. CDR3 sequence: CASGYELTGELFF. The CDR3 coding sequence is TGTGCCAGCGGCTACGAACTAACCGGGGAGCTGTTTTTT.